This T cell receptor (beta chain) derives from a study of shared clonotypes between healthy human individuals (dated by TCRdb to the early 2020s). General notes on the study: A couple of women and a few men aged 18 to 49 years were included in the cohort. Per donor, leukapheresis produced somewhere between about 0.8 and 9.5 billion PBMCs. Per donor, three plates each were used for CD4 naive and CD4 memory, two for CD8 naive, and one for CD8 memory. Blood TCR repertoires of about five healthy adults were deeply sequenced to estimate repertoire size and the extent of clonotype sharing between individuals. Different laboratories and diverse techniques were used to prepare libraries and sequence TCR repertoires, to increase sequencing depth and limit assay-specific biases. Findings and caveats that apply to the study as a whole: When a handful of donors were compared, the shared fraction of clonotypes was around 5.1% for naive CD4, about 4% for naive CD8, roughly 2.3% for memory CD4, and roughly 0.4% for memory CD8. Pairwise subsampling led to the expectation that sequencing depth would affect the degree of clonotype sharing among donors. Even with the large sequencing depth, rarefaction of the sorted-subset datasets indicated that sequencing was incomplete. Larger estimated clonotype richness was generally found for naive subsets than for memory subsets. Clonotypes shared by all four sorted-subset donors showed higher generation probabilities than non-shared clonotypes. Sampling was restricted to blood, and TCR repertoires in tissues likely differ from the TCR repertoires found in blood. Because the study included a small number of donors, the genetic and exposure-history diversity represented was limited.

Using the deep immunoSEQ assay, TCR CDR3 regions were amplified from genomic DNA by multiplex PCR. For each cell subset, the extracted genomic DNA was distributed evenly across all wells of several immunoSEQ 96-well plates, and each plate served as one replicate. Each replicate PCR for sorted subsets received around 210 ng genomic DNA, equal to about 30,000 T cell genomes. Purified libraries were measured with a Qubit 3.0 fluorometer, size-checked on a Bioanalyzer 2100, and measured again with the KAPA Library Quantification kit. Each immunoSEQ 96-well plate was sequenced on its own single-read 150-cycle Illumina NextSeq 550 flow cell. The source study handled its data this way. Because the immunoSEQ output held only junctional sequences and lacked quality scores, the filtering could not match the filtering applied to full-length reads. To assign V/J genes and CDR3, sequences were annotated using PyIR, a Python wrapper for IgBLAST v1.9, with IMGT germline references. Any read was removed if the V/J assignment was weak (E-value above 1e-6), the CDR3 was missing, or the read contained stop codons, out-of-frame junctions, or ambiguous translated residues. V3J clonotypes were defined by identical inferred V gene, J gene, and CDR3 amino acid sequence. Percentage overlap between repertoires was computed as shared unique clonotypes divided by the size of the smaller repertoire. Repertoire richness was assessed with RTK rarefaction, the Chao1 estimator, and Recon v2.1 estimates of unobserved clonotypes. OLGA was used to compute generation probabilities for all TCRbeta clonotypes that the gDNA method yielded from several donors. The clones in this table, taken by TCRdb from immuneACCESS, are in-frame only. Not every clone is retained; where verified, under half of the shortfall comes from an unresolved V gene, and the cause of the rest is unknown. That table furnishes V, J and clone size, whereas the DNA furnished D and trimming. A total of roughly 890,000 clones appear in this sample, 80% to 95% of them only once. The ten largest make up approximately 25% of the sample.

CD8 naive samples were CD45RO-negative cells positively selected for CCR7, giving a CD45RA+CCR7+ population that excluded TemRA cells. The donors were healthy, HIV-negative adults who had no recently reported acute infections or vaccinations. Every donor was a Caucasian adult residing in Nashville, Tennessee, USA. Blood was collected by leukapheresis, and PBMCs were isolated by Ficoll-Histopaque density gradient centrifugation and then cryopreserved in liquid nitrogen vapor phase. Analytical flow cytometry was used to check the purity and quantity of each magnetically sorted T cell population. Genomic DNA was isolated from each sorted fraction and quantified by UV absorbance on a Nanodrop 2000c. V is pared back by 6 bases and J by 1 base, with 6 bases lying between the germline termini. Spanning cysteine to phenylalanine, the CDR3 consists of 12 amino acids. Just the 36-base CDR3 DNA is kept, in frame starting at base 1. The germline V gene specifies SGHAT as CDR1 and FQNNGV as CDR2.

Turning to this clone: Its recognized antigen is unknown. No base-level quality is on record; no much larger clone is a single base apart.

Sequenced sample: naive CD8+ T cells sorted from blood. The sample's cell subset or site label is to be understood as: CD45RA+CCR7+. The chain is assembled from TRBV11-2 and TRBJ1-1, with no D gene named confidently. The TCR sequence derives from a man younger than 45 in good health. The DNA is as follows: TGTGCCAGCAGGAGAGAGAACACTGAAGCTTTCTTT. Translated, this gives CASRRENTEAFF.